This T cell receptor beta chain was retrieved from a study of cytomegalovirus exposure and HLA in healthy donors. Broader study findings: The study designated 160 or so TCR beta chains cytomegalovirus-associated. The study found most TCR sequences rare, yet found some public TCRs in many donors.

Some clones are missing from TCRdb's copy, which holds only in-frame ones; the method was immunoSEQ multiplex PCR. The data contain about 140,000 clones, approximately 82% of them singletons. About this clone itself: Its antigen is undetermined.

The CDR3 totals 17 residues. This clonotype was obtained from a man aged 25-40 years in good health and CMV-seropositive. The chain links TRBV21-1 to TRBJ1-5; no check of the table's D call, TRBD1, against the DNA was made. TRBV21-1 is a recognized pseudogene. The specimen sequenced was PBMCs. The DNA for the CDR3 is TGTGCCAGCAGCAGCCGGGACAGGACTTATAGCAATCAGCCCCAGCATTTT. Its protein product is CASSSRDRTYSNQPQHF.